This TCR beta chain was identified in a study of blood T cell repertoires in COVID-19. Study information: COVID-19 samples from acute and convalescent phases originated in the United States, Italy and Spain. Sources were T cells, B-cell-depleted T cells, or PBMCs; the material itself was cDNA or gDNA.

Germline CDR1 and CDR2: SGHTA and FQGTGA. This CDR3 contains 14 residues. J lost 8 bases, V lost 8 bases, and 9 bases had no gene match. In the original workflow: Estimation of nucleated cell counts was performed using reference gene primer amplification. Assay: immunoSEQ multiplex PCR; the TCRdb copy retains only in-frame clones and omits some. V and J calls and clone size come straight from that table; D and trimming were deduced from the DNA. The sample includes hundreds of thousands of clones, over 75% of them seen just once. The clonotype comes from a human donor in a cohort sampled during active COVID-19. The chain employs TRBV7-3 and TRBJ1-2, with 12 bases matching TRBD1. Sequencing used peripheral blood. The CDR3 here is CASSPGQGASGYTF. The CDR3, as DNA: TGTGCCAGCTCTCCGGGACAGGGGGCCTCCGGCTACACCTTC. Supplemented by reference TRBV7-3 and TRBJ1-2, the full variable domain reads GAGVSQTPSNKVTEKGKYVELRCDPISGHTALYWYRQSLGQGPEFLIYFQGTGAADDSGLPNDRFFAVRPEGSVSTLKIQRTERGDSAVYLCASSPGQGASGYTFGSGTRLTVV.